The 21 T cell receptor beta chains presented below share a single source sample, sequenced in a study of T cell responses to AZD1222 COVID-19 vaccine. TCRdb's table, derived via immunoSEQ multiplex PCR, lists solely in-frame clones and lacks some. The repertoire holds approximately 120,000 clones, about 89% seen once, with more than 4% in the top ten. The sequencing here drew on peripheral blood, taken on day 0 of AZD1222 vaccination. These receptors all stem from an adult in good health.

This chain connects TRBV28 to TRBJ1-6; 7 bases fit TRBD1. V dropped 6 bases and J dropped 6; count of bases not matched to a gene: 11. Germline CDR1 reads MDHEN; CDR2 reads SYDVKM. The CDR3 covers 16 residues. As DNA, the CDR3 is TGTGCCAGCAGACCGGGGGGGGACAGATCTAATTCACCCCTCCACTTT. This gives the protein CASRPGGDRSNSPLHF.

This rearrangement joins TRBV2 to TRBJ1-1, with D unclear. The CDR3 is 13 amino acids. V dropped 10 bases and J dropped 0 bases, with 12 bases sitting between them. Germline V gene sequence: CDR1 SNHLY, CDR2 FYNNEI. CDR3 DNA: TGTGCCACCGAACCCCGATTGAACACTGAAGCTTTCTTT. Translating it yields CATEPRLNTEAFF.

The V call is TRBV27, the J call TRBJ2-7; 8 nucleotides line up with TRBD2. The germline V gene encodes CDR1 MNHEY and CDR2 SMNVEV (reference sequence). This CDR3 spans 14 amino acids. J gave up 4 bases and V 6 bases, and 8 bases lay outside the gene matches. CDR3 sequence: CASRAAGAWYEQYF. DNA for the CDR3: TGTGCCAGCAGGGCAGCGGGAGCGTGGTACGAGCAGTACTTC.

The chain combines TRBV6-5 with TRBJ1-1; 9 bases line up with TRBD1. CDR3 size: 16 residues. Germline V CDR1 and CDR2: MNHEY, SVGAGI. V gave up 4 bases and J gave up 5 bases; unmatched junction bases: 11. CDR3 in DNA: TGTGCCAGCAGTTTAGCAACAGGGGGCGGGAAAACTGAAGCTTTCTTT. This encodes CASSLATGGGKTEAFF.

The chain uses TRBV28 and TRBJ2-1; no reliable D call. The CDR3 covers 14 residues. Per germline, CDR1 MDHEN and CDR2 SYDVKM. Between the trimmed V and J ends, which lost 6 bases and 4 bases, there was a span of 13 bases. The CDR3 DNA follows: TGTGCCAGCAGCAAAATTCTCGCTTACAATGAGCAGTTCTTC. Amino acids: CASSKILAYNEQFF.

This chain links TRBV25-1 with TRBJ1-5; perhaps TRBD1 as D (5 bases). Germline-derived CDR1 and CDR2 are MGHDK and SYGVNS. The CDR3 runs to 15 residues. V lost 2 bases and J lost 0, with 8 bases in between. Here the CDR3 DNA reads TGTGCCAGCAGTGAAACAGGCTATAGCAATCAGCCCCAGCATTTT. This codes for CASSETGYSNQPQHF.

This rearrangement joins TRBV5-1 to TRBJ2-3; TRBD2 matches 10 bases. After removal of 3 bases from V and 4 bases from J, the junction contained 5 bases not matched to a gene. Looked up from germline, CDR1 is SGHRS and CDR2 is YFSETQ. The CDR3 contains 15 residues. CDR3 coding DNA: TGCGCCAGCAGCTCTAGCGGGGGTGGAGCAGATACGCAGTATTTT. The encoded protein is CASSSSGGGADTQYF.

By share, this clone counts as medium-sized. The chain uses TRBV2 and TRBJ2-7; the match to TRBD2 covers 11 bases. The CDR3 loop spans 16 amino acids. The germline V gene has CDR1 SNHLY and CDR2 FYNNEI. Trimming at V came to 3 bases and at J to 3 bases, leaving 7 bases not matched to a gene. CDR3 sequence reads: CASSDSSGGDFYEQYF. The CDR3 region has the DNA TGTGCCAGCAGTGATAGTAGCGGGGGGGACTTCTACGAGCAGTACTTC.

The CDR3 coding sequence is TGTGCCAGTAAGCAGGCCGTGGGGCCCCAGCATTTT. Protein: CASKQAVGPQHF. This chain connects TRBV19 to TRBJ1-5; D is uncertain. Looked up from germline, CDR1 is LNHDA and CDR2 is SQIVND (reference sequence). The CDR3 length is 12 residues. V was cut by 7 bases and J by 9 bases, with 13 bases left in between.

The J gene is TRBJ1-4, the V gene TRBV7-9; perhaps TRBD1 as D (6 bases). Germline V gene data show CDR1 as SEHNR and CDR2 as FQNEAQ (reference sequence). Trimming cost V 5 bases and J 8 bases, with 18 bases left between them. The CDR3 extends over 15 amino acids. As DNA, the CDR3 is TGTGCCAGCAGCCCGAGAGGGGGGTCGAGGGAAAAACTGTTTTTT. This codes for CASSPRGGSREKLFF.

The CDR3 here is CASRDLANSPLHF. CDR3 DNA sequence: TGTGCCAGTAGGGATTTGGCAAATTCACCCCTCCACTTT. V usage is TRBV19 and J usage is TRBJ1-6, with unresolved D. The CDR3 has 13 residues. V lost 6 bases to trimming and J lost 7 bases, with 10 bases between them. The germline gives CDR1 LNHDA, CDR2 SQIVND (reference sequence).

This sequence joins TRBV30 and TRBJ1-2, with D perhaps matching TRBD1 (5 bases). Germline lookup yields CDR1 GTSNPN and CDR2 SVGIG (reference sequence). V was trimmed by 0 bases and J by 9 bases, leaving 8 bases between them. The CDR3 loop spans 11 amino acids. In nucleotides, the CDR3 is TGTGCCTGGAGTGTCCAGGGCCGCTACACCTTC. Translating gives CAWSVQGRYTF.

This clone was counted between two and nine times. This sequence joins TRBV5-4 and TRBJ1-2, with D maybe TRBD1 (6 bases). The CDR3 is 13 amino acids. Germline V lookup: CDR1 SGHNT, CDR2 YYREEE (reference sequence). Deletions cut 4 bases from V and 4 bases from J, with 11 bases between. CDR3 residues: CASSPEDSYGYTF. In DNA, the CDR3 is TGTGCCAGCAGCCCGGAGGACAGCTATGGCTACACCTTC.

The chain uses TRBV7-2 and TRBJ2-3; maybe TRBD2 (6 bases). The CDR3 extends over 13 amino acids. V lost 0 bases to trimming and J lost 5 bases, with 6 bases between them. The germline gives CDR1 SGHTA, CDR2 FQGNSA. CDR3 DNA: TGTGCCAGCAGCTTAGCGGGGGGAGATACGCAGTATTTT. Its translation: CASSLAGGDTQYF.

CDR3 nucleotides: TGTGCCGCCGGTGCTAAAGGGAATAATTATAATTCACCCCTCCACTTT. Its protein product is CAAGAKGNNYNSPLHF. The rearrangement uses TRBV4-2 and TRBJ1-6; D unclear. There are 16 residues in the CDR3. V lost 11 bases to trimming and J lost 4 bases, with 21 bases between them. CDR1 is LGHNA, CDR2 YNFKEQ, per germline.

The genes are TRBV30 and TRBJ1-1, with 8 bases matching TRBD1. CDR1 GTSNPN and CDR2 SVGIG come from the germline V gene (reference sequence). The CDR3 length is 14 residues. The ends lost 4 bases at V and 4 bases at J; junction bases unmatched: 8. CDR3 in amino acids: CAWTTGEAATEAFF. In DNA, the CDR3 is TGTGCCTGGACGACAGGGGAGGCGGCCACTGAAGCTTTCTTT. The entire variable domain, with the rest obtained from reference TRBV30 and TRBJ1-1, is as follows: SQTIHQWPATLVQPVGSPLSLECTVEGTSNPNLYWYRQAAGRGLQLLFYSVGIGQISSEVPQNLSASRPQDRQFILSSKKLLLSDSGFYLCAWTTGEAATEAFFGQGTRLTVV.

This chain uses TRBV4-1 with TRBJ1-2, with D perhaps TRBD1 (6 bases). Trimming removed 1 base from V and 7 bases from J, with 10 bases in between. This CDR3 region has 13 residues. Germline CDR1 reads MGHRA; CDR2 reads YSYEKL. The CDR3 region has the DNA TGCGCCAGCAGCCAAGCGTCGGGGGCTGGCTACACCTTC. Protein product: CASSQASGAGYTF.

CDR3 DNA: TGTGCCAGCAGTTTAGGCAGGGGAGGAAAACTGTTTTTT. This encodes CASSLGRGGKLFF. The chain carries TRBV12-3 or TRBV12-4 and TRBJ1-4; D might be TRBD1 (6 bases). The germline V and J ends were trimmed by 1 base and 10 bases, with 10 bases remaining between them. This CDR3 comprises 13 residues.

V is TRBV6-2 or TRBV6-3 and J is TRBJ1-5, with D hard to call. This CDR3 is 14 amino acids long. Germline CDR1 and CDR2: MNHEY and SVGEGT. Trimming stripped 6 bases from V and 7 bases from J, with 16 bases between. CDR3 residues: CASSSTDSLQPQHF. The DNA for the CDR3 is TGTGCCAGCAGCTCTACCGATTCTCTACAGCCCCAGCATTTT.

The chain is built from TRBV6-5 and TRBJ1-1; a weak D match, TRBD1 (5 bases). The germline V gene has CDR1 MNHEY and CDR2 SVGAGI. The ends were cut back, 11 bases at V and 5 bases at J, with 18 bases in the middle. The CDR3 loop spans 13 amino acids. In nucleotides, the CDR3 is TGTGCCGCTGGTCTCAGGGTGGGGACTGAAGCTTTCTTT. Its translation: CAAGLRVGTEAFF.

This sequence joins TRBV6-5 and TRBJ2-1, with TRBD1 identical over 8 bases. The trim removed 6 bases at V and 6 bases at J, leaving 10 bases unmatched. The germline V gene encodes CDR1 MNHEY and CDR2 SVGAGI. The CDR3 has 15 residues. The CDR3 DNA reads as TGTGCCAGCAGCCTCAGGGGGCATGCCGTCAATGAGCAGTTCTTC. It yields the protein CASSLRGHAVNEQFF.